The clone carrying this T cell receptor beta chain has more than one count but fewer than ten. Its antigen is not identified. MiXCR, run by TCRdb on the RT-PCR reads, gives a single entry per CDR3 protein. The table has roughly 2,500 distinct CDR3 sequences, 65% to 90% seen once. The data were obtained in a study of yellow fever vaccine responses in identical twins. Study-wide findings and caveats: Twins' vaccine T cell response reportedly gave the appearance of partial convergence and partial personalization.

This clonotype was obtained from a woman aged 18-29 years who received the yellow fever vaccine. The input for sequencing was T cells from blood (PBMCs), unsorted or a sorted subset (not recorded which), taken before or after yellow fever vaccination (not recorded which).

The CDR3: CASSLQGEGTEAFF. The CDR3 DNA is TGTGCCAGCAGCTTACAGGGGGAGGGGACTGAAGCTTTCTTT. V usage is TRBV7-3 and J usage is TRBJ1-1, with 7 bases matching TRBD1. The germline CDR1 and CDR2 sequences are SGHTA and FQGTGA. The CDR3 totals 14 residues. Trimming cost V 2 bases and J 5 bases; bases outside gene matches: 5.